This T cell receptor (beta chain) was sequenced for a study of OX40 agonist ivuxolimab in advanced cancers. Whole-study context: Patients undergoing dose escalation presented with hepatocellular carcinoma, melanoma, renal cell or head and neck cancer. Partial responses, seen in three patients, involved one hepatocellular carcinoma and two cutaneous melanomas. Study-wide results and limits: Some patients without response likewise showed low normalized clonal expansion.

TCRdb's copy holds only in-frame clones and misses some; the assay was immunoSEQ multiplex PCR. The sample includes approximately 90,000 clones, around nine tenths of them seen just once. Germline V gene data show CDR1 as MNHEY and CDR2 as SVGAGI. The CDR3 consists of 14 residues. V shed 7 bases, J shed 1 base, and the junction held 5 bases outside the gene matches. This clone was detected only once. Its antigen is not identified. The sampling schedule covered blood at baseline, cycle 4 day 1, and cycle 7 day 1. The sequencing used CD4+ or CD8+ T cells sorted from blood, collected in a trial of the OX40 agonist ivuxolimab. This TCR derives from an adult with an advanced solid tumor such as melanoma, head and neck, liver or kidney cancer. V and J are TRBV6-5 and TRBJ2-7; 9 bases map to TRBD1. In DNA, the CDR3 is TGTGCCAGCATGGGACAGGGTAGTTCCTACGAGCAGTACTTC. Protein: CASMGQGSSYEQYF.